The 32 T cell receptor beta chains presented below share a single source sample, sequenced in a study of cytomegalovirus exposure and HLA in healthy donors. This PCR relied on a set of 60 Vbeta primers and 13 Jbeta primers. Method: immunoSEQ multiplex PCR; TCRdb's copy keeps in-frame clones and lacks some. The table includes 200,000 or so clones, more than 75% detected once. The sample taken for sequencing was PBMCs. The source of these receptors is a human donor in good health.

The chain joins TRBV6-1 to TRBJ1-5; tentatively, D is TRBD1 (5 bases). The germline gives CDR1 MNHNS, CDR2 SASEGT. V was cut by 7 bases and J by 7 bases, with 17 bases left in between. This CDR3 is 14 amino acids long. For the CDR3, the DNA is TGTGCCAGCATGCTGCAGGGCGGGGGGCAGCCCCAGCATTTT. Translating it yields CASMLQGGGQPQHF.

The chain has TRBV6-6 and TRBJ1-1; D is unclear. The ends were cut back, 2 bases at V and 5 bases at J, with 12 bases in the middle. This CDR3 has 14 residues. Germline V lookup: CDR1 MNHNY, CDR2 SVGAGI (reference sequence). CDR3 DNA: TGTGCCAGCAGTTACGGGCGTCTCAAGACTGAAGCTTTCTTT. Its protein is CASSYGRLKTEAFF.

This chain joins TRBV7-2 and TRBJ2-5; TRBD1 is a possible D gene (6 bases). The germline V and J ends were trimmed by 5 bases and 9 bases, with 10 bases remaining between them. Germline CDR1 is SGHTA and CDR2 is FQGNSA. The CDR3 extends over 11 amino acids. CDR3 region: CASSGKGAQYF. DNA of the CDR3: TGTGCCAGCAGCGGCAAGGGGGCCCAGTACTTC.

This chain joins TRBV28 and TRBJ1-2; perhaps TRBD1 as D (6 bases). The length of the CDR3 is 14 residues. V lost 7 bases and J lost 7, with 19 bases in between. Germline CDR1 is MDHEN and CDR2 is SYDVKM. The CDR3 loop reads CASNLGGSRGGYTF. DNA of the CDR3: TGTGCCAGCAACCTAGGGGGAAGCCGGGGTGGCTACACCTTC.

This chain uses TRBV30 with TRBJ2-3; TRBD2 matches 7 bases. The ends lost 5 bases at V and 5 bases at J; junction bases unmatched: 16. The CDR3 loop spans 16 amino acids. Germline V gene lookup returns CDR1 GTSNPN and CDR2 SVGIG (reference sequence). The CDR3: CAWAPLLREWEDTQYF. The CDR3 DNA reads as TGTGCCTGGGCCCCCTTATTGCGGGAGTGGGAAGATACGCAGTATTTT.

This clone was recorded a few times. The chain links TRBV4-1 to TRBJ2-1, with 11 bases lining up with TRBD2. CDR1 is MGHRA, CDR2 YSYEKL, per germline. J lost 5 bases, V lost 3 bases, and 9 bases had no gene match. The CDR3 has 17 amino acids. The CDR3 loop reads CASSHTPGTSGNNEQFF. As DNA, the CDR3 is TGCGCCAGCAGCCATACACCCGGGACTAGCGGTAACAATGAGCAGTTCTTC.

The genes are TRBV4-3 and TRBJ2-1, with TRBD2 identical over 13 bases. Unmatched junction bases numbered 4, after V lost 3 bases and J lost 5 bases. The CDR3 totals 16 residues. CDR1 LGHNA and CDR2 YSLEER come from the germline V gene. Here the CDR3 reads CASSHPGTSGDNEQFF. In nucleotides, the CDR3 is TGCGCCAGCAGCCACCCAGGGACTAGCGGGGACAATGAGCAGTTCTTC.

The rearrangement uses TRBV6-4 and TRBJ2-2; maybe TRBD2 (5 bases). The germline V and J ends were trimmed by 4 bases and 6 bases, with 12 bases remaining between them. The CDR3 is made up of 14 amino acids. In germline, CDR1 is MRHNA, CDR2 SNTAGT. The CDR3 coding sequence is TGTGCCAGCAGTGTCGGGGTCCCGGCCGGGGAGCTGTTTTTT. The encoded protein is CASSVGVPAGELFF.

This clone was counted a single time. The chain couples TRBV12-5 to TRBJ2-7; TRBD1 might be the D (6 bases). This CDR3 has 15 residues. The V and J ends lost 1 base and 2 bases respectively, with 12 bases between them. CDR1 is LGHNT, CDR2 FRNRAP, per germline. CDR3 bases: TGTGCTAGTGGTTTGGCGAAGGACAGACCCTACGAGCAGTACTTC. It is translated as CASGLAKDRPYEQYF.

The chain has TRBV6-6 and TRBJ2-7, with 7 bases aligning to TRBD1. The CDR3 spans 14 residues. Trimming cost V 8 bases and J 2 bases; bases outside gene matches: 9. The germline CDR1 and CDR2 sequences are MNHNY and SVGAGI (reference sequence). This CDR3 reads CASPRGQGAYEQYF. The CDR3 DNA sequence: TGTGCCAGCCCTAGGGGGCAGGGAGCCTACGAGCAGTACTTC.

V gene TRBV6-1 combines with J gene TRBJ1-2, with D possibly matching TRBD1 (6 bases). This CDR3 is built from 15 residues. Germline loops: CDR1 MNHNS, CDR2 SASEGT. Trimming took 3 bases from V and 5 from J, leaving 16 bases between them. Written as DNA, the CDR3 is TGTGCCAGCAGTGATCTGCGACAGGCGACGTATGGCTACACCTTC. It translates to CASSDLRQATYGYTF.

V and J are TRBV5-1 and TRBJ2-7; TRBD1 agrees at 8 bases. Trimming removed 0 bases from V and 2 bases from J; junction bases left unmatched: 4. CDR3 length: 15 residues. Germline assignment: CDR1 SGHRS and CDR2 YFSETQ. The CDR3 DNA follows: TGCGCCAGCAGCTTGGCAGGACAGGGCGCCTACGAGCAGTACTTC. Translation: CASSLAGQGAYEQYF. Full variable domain (remainder filled in from reference TRBV5-1 and TRBJ2-7): KAGVTQTPRYLIKTRGQQVTLSCSPISGHRSVSWYQQTPGQGLQFLFEYFSETQRNKGNFPGRFSGRQFSNSRSEMNVSTLELGDSALYLCASSLAGQGAYEQYFGPGTRLTVT.

The V gene is TRBV5-1, the J gene TRBJ2-4; 9 bases fit TRBD2. Trimming removed 4 bases from V and 0 bases from J; junction bases left unmatched: 17. The length of the CDR3 is 20 residues. CDR1 and CDR2 (germline): SGHRS, YFSETQ. CDR3 loop: CASSLRGSGGPVLAKNIQYF. The CDR3 bases are TGCGCCAGCAGCCTGCGGGGTAGCGGGGGCCCCGTGCTAGCCAAAAACATTCAGTACTTC.

This chain joins TRBV9 and TRBJ2-3; 7 positions agree with TRBD2. CDR1 and CDR2 (germline): SGDLS, YYNGEE. After removal of 0 bases from V and 4 bases from J, the junction contained 11 bases not matched to a gene. The CDR3 contains 17 residues. For the CDR3, the DNA is TGTGCCAGCAGCGTAGGGGGGGAGGGCCGTTTGTCAGATACGCAGTATTTT. Its protein is CASSVGGEGRLSDTQYF.

V is TRBV4-2 and J is TRBJ2-7; a weak D match, TRBD2 (5 bases). The CDR3 loop spans 15 amino acids. V was cut by 0 bases and J by 4 bases, with 13 bases left in between. Germline lookup yields CDR1 LGHNA and CDR2 YNFKEQ. CDR3: CASSQEASGEYEQYF. CDR3 coding DNA: TGTGCCAGCAGCCAAGAGGCCAGTGGGGAGTACGAGCAGTACTTC.

The J gene is TRBJ2-2, the V gene TRBV7-8; TRBD1 is a possible D gene (5 bases). The V end lost 2 bases, the J end lost 0 bases, and 16 bases lay between the germline ends. The CDR3 loop spans 18 amino acids. CDR1 and CDR2 from the germline V gene are SGHVS and FQNEAQ. CDR3 sequence (DNA): TGTGCCAGCAGCTTACGGCTGAGGACAAATACGAACACCGGGGAGCTGTTTTTT. Amino acid sequence: CASSLRLRTNTNTGELFF. Together with reference TRBV7-8 and TRBJ2-2, the CDR3 gives the full variable domain: GAGVSQSPRYKVAKRGQDVALRCDPISGHVSLFWYQQALGQGPEFLTYFQNEAQLDKSGLPSDRFFAERPEGSVSTLKIQRTQQEDSAVYLCASSLRLRTNTNTGELFFGEGSRLTVL.

This clone has a handful of counts. The CDR3 DNA reads as TGCGCCAGCAGCGCTGGACAGGGGTCCTCCTACGAGCAGTACTTC. It is translated as CASSAGQGSSYEQYF. This sequence joins TRBV4-1 and TRBJ2-7; 9 bases fit TRBD1. The CDR3 has 15 residues. V lost 5 bases, J lost 0 bases, and 5 bases stayed unmatched. Germline V gene sequence: CDR1 MGHRA, CDR2 YSYEKL.

V gene TRBV4-3 combines with J gene TRBJ2-7; a weak D match, TRBD2 (6 bases). Trimming stripped 1 base from V and 2 bases from J, with 15 bases between. CDR3 size: 16 residues. Germline V lookup: CDR1 LGHNA, CDR2 YSLEER. CDR3 in amino acids: CASSQVGLAHTYEQYF. For the CDR3, the DNA is TGCGCCAGCAGCCAAGTGGGCCTAGCGCACACCTACGAGCAGTACTTC.

The chain couples TRBV5-4 to TRBJ2-1; D may be TRBD2 (6 bases). V was clipped by 3 bases and J by 5 bases, with 12 bases between them. CDR3 length equals 14 residues. The germline V gene encodes CDR1 SGHNT and CDR2 YYREEE (reference sequence). The CDR3 DNA reads TGTGCCAGCAGCTCCCTCCCTAGCGACAATGAGCAGTTCTTC. Amino acid sequence: CASSSLPSDNEQFF. The full variable domain, rest sourced from reference TRBV5-4 and TRBJ2-1, is ETGVTQSPTHLIKTRGQQVTLRCSSQSGHNTVSWYQQALGQGPQFIFQYYREEENGRGNFPPRFSGLQFPNYSSELNVNALELDDSALYLCASSSLPSDNEQFFGPGTRLTVL.

The chain recombines TRBV4-2 with TRBJ1-2; 8 bases map to TRBD1. The CDR3 contains 14 residues. The germline V gene has CDR1 LGHNA and CDR2 YNFKEQ. V shed 0 bases and J 4 bases; nucleotides not matched to a gene: 1. The CDR3 here is CASSQEDRAYGYTF. The CDR3, as DNA: TGTGCCAGCAGCCAAGAGGACAGGGCCTATGGCTACACCTTC.

This chain links TRBV9 with TRBJ2-5; tentatively, D is TRBD2 (5 bases). Germline V gene sequence: CDR1 SGDLS, CDR2 YYNGEE. The length of the CDR3 is 13 residues. Trimming removed 0 bases from V and 4 bases from J, with 7 bases in between. DNA of the CDR3: TGTGCCAGCAGCGTAGACGGAGGAGAGACCCAGTACTTC. Translated, it gives CASSVDGGETQYF. The variable domain in full, completed from reference TRBV9 and TRBJ2-5, reads DSGVTQTPKHLITATGQRVTLRCSPRSGDLSVYWYQQSLDQGLQFLIQYYNGEERAKGNILERFSAQQFPDLHSELNLSSLELGDSALYFCASSVDGGETQYFGPGTRLLVL.

The chain couples TRBV2 to TRBJ2-1; D unclear. The CDR3 runs to 12 residues. The germline gives CDR1 SNHLY, CDR2 FYNNEI. V shed 7 bases and J shed 8 bases, with 12 bases lying between them. The CDR3 DNA follows: TGTGCCAGCACGCCGACCGAGGATGAGCAGTTCTTC. Translated: CASTPTEDEQFF.

This chain connects TRBV29-1 to TRBJ2-1, with a possible D match to TRBD1 (7 bases). The CDR3 is 11 amino acids. Germline-derived CDR1 and CDR2 are SQVTM and ANQGSEA. Trimming took 5 bases from V and 8 from J, leaving 10 bases between them. CDR3 coding DNA: TGCAGCGTTACAGGGGAGGATGAGCAGTTCTTC. This encodes CSVTGEDEQFF.

The rearrangement uses TRBV9 and TRBJ1-1; D remains unclear. The germline V gene has CDR1 SGDLS and CDR2 YYNGEE. The V end was cut by 0 bases, the J end by 1 base, with 4 bases between. The CDR3 sequence is 13 residues long. CDR3 in DNA: TGTGCCAGCAGCGTAGAGCGGAACACTGAAGCTTTCTTT. Amino acids: CASSVERNTEAFF.

The V call is TRBV5-6, the J call TRBJ2-1; TRBD1 is a possible D gene (6 bases). The V and J ends lost 4 bases and 4 bases respectively, with 9 bases between them. Germline loops: CDR1 SGHDT, CDR2 YYEEEE. This CDR3 is 13 amino acids long. CDR3 protein: CASSLDSYNEQFF. The DNA of the CDR3 is TGTGCCAGCAGCCTGGACAGTTACAATGAGCAGTTCTTC.

The chain carries TRBV7-9 and TRBJ1-2; 11 nucleotides agree with TRBD1. Trimming at V came to 5 bases and at J to 7 bases, leaving 15 bases not matched to a gene. This CDR3 has 17 amino acids. Germline V lookup: CDR1 SEHNR, CDR2 FQNEAQ (reference sequence). The chain's CDR3 is CASSHNIGTGGSGGYTF. CDR3 in DNA: TGTGCCAGCAGCCATAATATTGGGACAGGGGGATCTGGTGGCTACACCTTC.

The V and J genes are TRBV14 and TRBJ2-1; 14 positions agree with TRBD2. CDR3 size: 17 residues. CDR1 and CDR2 from the germline V gene are SGHDN and FVKESK. The junction had 10 bases not matched to a gene; V was cut back by 5 bases and J by 7 bases. This chain's CDR3 is CASSSRLAGGPSNEQFF. The CDR3 nucleotides are TGTGCCAGCAGCTCTAGACTAGCGGGAGGGCCATCTAATGAGCAGTTCTTC.

The rearrangement links TRBV4-1 to TRBJ2-2, with D possibly TRBD2 on 6 matching bases. This CDR3 comprises 16 residues. CDR1 and CDR2 from the germline V gene are MGHRA and YSYEKL. The V end lost 4 bases, the J end lost 4 bases, and 16 bases lay between the germline ends. CDR3 loop: CASSLYPRGGTGELFF. For the CDR3, the DNA is TGCGCCAGCAGCCTTTATCCCCGGGGAGGCACCGGGGAGCTGTTTTTT.

The genes are TRBV7-2 and TRBJ2-3; 13 bases are a match to TRBD2. With V trimmed by 5 bases and J by 4 bases, 9 bases remained unmatched. Germline values: CDR1 SGHTA, CDR2 FQGNSA. The CDR3 is 17 amino acids. Here the CDR3 DNA reads TGTGCCAGCAGCCGAAGGACTAGCGGGAGTGACGCAGATACGCAGTATTTT. Its protein is CASSRRTSGSDADTQYF.

The chain employs TRBV6-6 and TRBJ2-7; TRBD1 is a possible D gene (6 bases). The CDR3 consists of 15 residues. V lost 0 bases and J 0 bases, leaving 9 bases between the germline ends. CDR1 is MNHNY, CDR2 SVGAGI, per germline (reference sequence). The CDR3 reads CASSYSGTSSYEQYF. The CDR3 DNA reads as TGTGCCAGCAGTTACTCCGGGACATCCTCCTACGAGCAGTACTTC.

This clone was counted only a few times. The rearrangement joins TRBV7-9 to TRBJ1-1; 7 nucleotides align to TRBD1. J lost 4 bases, V lost 2 bases, and 4 bases had no gene match. The CDR3 contains 14 residues. From germline, CDR1 is SEHNR and CDR2 FQNEAQ (reference sequence). The CDR3 reads CASSLNRGRTEAFF. Written as DNA, the CDR3 is TGTGCCAGCAGCTTAAACAGGGGCCGCACTGAAGCTTTCTTT.

This rearrangement joins TRBV10-3 to TRBJ1-1; 9 bases align to TRBD1. Unmatched junction bases numbered 22, after V lost 0 bases and J lost 5 bases. The CDR3 totals 21 residues. CDR1 ENHRY and CDR2 SYGVKD come from the germline V gene. The CDR3 loop is CAISESAGMGPEGQGRTEAFF. The CDR3 DNA follows: TGTGCCATCAGTGAGTCGGCTGGAATGGGGCCAGAAGGACAGGGGAGAACTGAAGCTTTCTTT.